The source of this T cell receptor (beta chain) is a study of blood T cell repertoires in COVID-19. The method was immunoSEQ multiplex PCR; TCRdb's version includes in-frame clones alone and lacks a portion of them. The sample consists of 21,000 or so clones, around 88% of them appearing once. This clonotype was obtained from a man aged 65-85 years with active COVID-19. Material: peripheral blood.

The CDR3 nucleotides read TGTGCCAGTAGTGGGGGGTGGGCTGAAGCTTTCTTT. Protein sequence: CASSGGWAEAFF. This chain links TRBV19 with TRBJ1-1; TRBD1 is a possible D gene (5 bases). Per germline, CDR1 LNHDA and CDR2 SQIVND (reference sequence). V was pared by 5 bases and J by 6 bases, with 10 bases between. This CDR3 comprises 12 residues. The full variable domain, completed using reference TRBV19 and TRBJ1-1, is DGGITQSPKYLFRKEGQNVTLSCEQNLNHDAMYWYRQDPGQGLRLIYYSQIVNDFQKGDIAEGYSVSREKKESFPLTVTSAQKNPTAFYLCASSGGWAEAFFGQGTRLTVV.